The clone carrying this TCR beta chain was seen only a few times. Its antigen remains unidentified. The donors were all healthy and Caucasian. TCRdb re-called the 5' RACE reads through MiXCR, storing one row per CDR3 protein. The data show 1.5 million to 2 million distinct CDR3 sequences, with less than 40% seen just once and roughly 0.3% held by the top ten. The data derive from a study of identical twins. Study-level points and caveats: Twins' excess sharing was less marked for out-of-frame beta sequences.

Between the trimmed V and J ends, which lost 4 bases and 8 bases, there was a span of 13 bases. Germline V lookup: CDR1 DFQATT, CDR2 SNEGSKA (reference sequence). The CDR3 consists of 12 residues. This receptor was obtained from a newborn girl in good health. The sequenced sample was cord blood. The chain uses TRBV20-1 and TRBJ2-3; D tentatively reads TRBD1 or TRBD2 (5 bases each). This CDR3 is CSAIGTPGTQYF. In DNA, the CDR3 is TGCAGTGCTATCGGGACCCCGGGTACGCAGTATTTT.